Given below is one T cell receptor (beta chain) in context. The antigen is not known. MiXCR was run by TCRdb on the reads, yielding one entry per CDR3 protein. The sample includes approximately 140,000 distinct CDR3 sequences, roughly a quarter of them seen just once. The sample originates from a study of T cell repertoires in cytomegalovirus infection. Study details: Both a matching HLA type and CMV infection were indicated by public TCR beta signatures. Regarding the study as a whole: Clonotypes of TCR beta that were HLA-C-restricted and CMV-specific dominated the ex vivo response.

Trimming took off 2 bases at V and 9 bases at J, with 11 bases between the two ends. Germline assignment: CDR1 LGHNA and CDR2 YSLEER. This CDR3 has 13 amino acids. This TCR was recovered from a human donor in good health (CMV status not recorded). Some clones in this sample may be carry-over from other donors' samples. Material for sequencing was PBMCs, sequenced either directly or after in vitro stimulation (not recorded which). The rearrangement links TRBV4-3 to TRBJ2-1, with D perhaps matching TRBD2 (5 bases). The CDR3 is CASSQSLAGEQFF. In nucleotides, the CDR3 is TGCGCCAGCAGCCAATCCCTAGCTGGTGAGCAGTTCTTC.